This paragraph reports one TCR beta chain. Its antigen target is currently unknown. No base quality information exists; no much larger clone differs at one position. These data are taken from a study of CD4 T cells in relation to SARS-CoV-2 and coronaviruses listed by TCRdb under 2021. Background on the whole study: Across all 12 patients in the convalescent cohort, the median age was 38.5 years, with a range of about 20 to 80 years. The Adaptive Biotechnologies TCR-sequencing kit was used for samples from a few pre-COVID donors and for the naive versus memory experiments, whereas the other data were Illumina-based. Memory CD4+ T cell crossreactivity between SARS-CoV-2 and common cold coronavirus spike proteins was assessed at the TCR clonotype level in the study. The roughly twelve convalescent patients included 8 males and 4 females; two subjects were Hispanic. Expansion assays from other donors in the study were sequenced with a different, Illumina-based TCR-beta assay. Using patient-derived lymphoblastoid cell lines, the shared crossreactive spike epitopes were mapped to their HLA restriction.

What the research found in general, with its limitations: Crossreactivity analysis was centred on spike protein, so crossreactivity against other viral proteins was not assessed. Compared with monoreactive clones, crossreactive clones had significantly weaker SARS-CoV-2-driven expansion, a result consistent with antigenic imprinting. Naive versus memory sequencing indicated that memory recall responses, rather than primary responses primed during culture, are detected by the assay. No donor contributed both pre-pandemic and post-infection samples, which limited tracing the source of pre-existing responses. In about 60% of donors, memory CD4+ clonotypes turned up that crossrecognized SARS-CoV-2 and at least one common cold coronavirus spike. Small numbers of patients and of tested TCRs were a limitation of the study.

Based on the germline V gene, the CDR1 and CDR2 sequences are LGHNA and YSLEER. Between the V and J ends, shortened by 0 bases and 0 bases respectively, the junction contains 6 bases. The cysteine opens and the phenylalanine closes a CDR3 of 15 amino acids. Just CDR3 DNA is preserved here, 45 bases in frame from base 1. Deep-resolution immunoSEQ TCR-beta sequencing was performed on DNA from uncultured naive and memory CD4+ T cells. As for the original processing: During preprocessing, nonproductive sequences were removed, along with CDR3s that did not begin with C, did not end with F or W, or were shorter than 7 amino acids. Cultured and uncultured naive and memory CD4+ repertoires were searched for previously identified spike- and CEF-reactive CDR3s. CDR3 homology was measured as pairwise Levenshtein distance, computed with the stringdist R package after trimming three terminal residues from each end. Imported from immuneACCESS, the table was reduced by TCRdb to in-frame sequences with V and J called. These copies leave out some clones; in studies compared against another copy, an unresolved V gene accounts for under half, and the cause of the remainder is not known. V, J and clone size reflect that table, while D and trimming were determined from the DNA. The sample table contains approximately 11,000 clones; only one count was recorded for around 86% of them. Together, the top ten hold over 2% of the sample.

Naive and memory CD4+ T cells were separated from cryopreserved PBMCs by CD4 enrichment followed by EasySep naive CD4+ T cell enrichment. PBMCs were isolated from leukapheresis product or whole blood by Ficoll-Paque PLUS gradient centrifugation. PBMCs were either cryopreserved at -140°C or used fresh in the expansion assay. The QIAamp Micro DNA Kit was used to extract genomic DNA from the CD4+ T cells. The receptor comes from an adult with COVID-19. The sequence joins TRBV4-3 to TRBJ1-3, with the identity of the D gene unclear. The sample was naive CD4+ T cells from PBMCs. The sample's cell subset or site label, decoded: naive CD4+ T cells isolated by negative enrichment. DNA sequence: TGCGCCAGCAGCCAAGAGATCGGCTCTGGAAACACCATATATTTT. Protein translation: CASSQEIGSGNTIYF.